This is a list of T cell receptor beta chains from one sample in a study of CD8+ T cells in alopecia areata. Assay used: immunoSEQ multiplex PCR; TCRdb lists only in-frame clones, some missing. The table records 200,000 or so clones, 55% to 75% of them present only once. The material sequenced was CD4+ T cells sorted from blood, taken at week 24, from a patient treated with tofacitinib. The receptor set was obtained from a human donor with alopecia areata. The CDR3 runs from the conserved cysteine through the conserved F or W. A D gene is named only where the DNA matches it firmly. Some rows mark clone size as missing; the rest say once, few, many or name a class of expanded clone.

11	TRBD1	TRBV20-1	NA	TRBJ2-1	CSARRDRGEFF	TGCAGTGCTAGACGAGACAGGGGAGAGTTCTTC
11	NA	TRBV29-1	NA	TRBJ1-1	CSVGGTGEAFF	TGCAGCGTTGGAGGGACCGGTGAAGCTTTCTTT
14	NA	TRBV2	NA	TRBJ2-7	CASPRLGSSYEQYF	TGTGCCAGCCCCAGACTCGGGTCATCCTACGAGCAGTACTTC
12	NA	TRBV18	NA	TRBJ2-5	CASSPPGETQYF	TGTGCCAGCTCACCACCGGGAGAGACCCAGTACTTC
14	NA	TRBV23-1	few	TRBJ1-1	CASSHYSWNTEAFF	TGCGCCAGCAGTCATTACTCCTGGAACACTGAAGCTTTCTTT
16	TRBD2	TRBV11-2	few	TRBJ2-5	CASSQGSSGSLETQYF	TGTGCCAGCAGCCAGGGTTCTAGCGGGAGTTTAGAGACCCAGTACTTC
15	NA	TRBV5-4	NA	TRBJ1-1	CASSFRGNMNTEAFF	TGTGCCAGCAGCTTTCGCGGGAACATGAACACTGAAGCTTTCTTT
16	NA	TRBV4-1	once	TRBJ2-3	CASSRLLTASTDTQYF	TGCGCCAGCAGCCGGTTACTCACGGCCTCCACAGATACGCAGTATTTT
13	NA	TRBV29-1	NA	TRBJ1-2	CSVDAGKGYGYTF	TGCAGCGTTGATGCAGGAAAGGGTTATGGCTACACCTTC
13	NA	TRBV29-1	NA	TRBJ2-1	CSVRGQANNEQFF	TGCAGCGTTCGCGGACAAGCTAACAATGAGCAGTTCTTC
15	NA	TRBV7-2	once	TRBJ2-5	CASSYATGPQETQYF	TGTGCCAGCAGTTACGCGACCGGCCCTCAAGAGACCCAGTACTTC
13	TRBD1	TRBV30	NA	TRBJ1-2	CAWSGQGAYGYTF	TGTGCCTGGAGTGGTCAGGGGGCCTATGGCTACACCTTC
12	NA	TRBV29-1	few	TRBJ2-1	CSGEIGGSEQFF	TGCAGCGGCGAAATTGGGGGTAGTGAGCAGTTCTTC
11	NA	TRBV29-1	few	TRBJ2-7	CSVAVSYEQYF	TGCAGCGTTGCGGTATCCTACGAGCAGTACTTC
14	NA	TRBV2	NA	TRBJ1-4	CASRTRENGEKLFF	TGTGCCAGCAGGACGAGGGAAAACGGGGAAAAACTGTTTTTT
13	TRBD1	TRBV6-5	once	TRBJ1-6	CASVDRANSPLHF	TGTGCCAGCGTGGACAGGGCTAATTCACCCCTCCACTTT
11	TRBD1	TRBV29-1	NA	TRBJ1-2	CSVGGQGGYTF	TGCAGCGTTGGGGGACAGGGTGGCTACACCTTC
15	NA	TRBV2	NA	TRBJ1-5	CASSEVTGSNQPQHF	TGTGCCAGCAGTGAAGTAACCGGGAGCAATCAGCCCCAGCATTTT
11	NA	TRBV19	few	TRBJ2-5	CASSIQETQYF	TGTGCCAGTAGTATTCAAGAGACCCAGTACTTC
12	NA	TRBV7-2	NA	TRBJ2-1	CASSFTGREQFF	TGTGCCAGCAGCTTTACAGGCCGGGAGCAGTTCTTC
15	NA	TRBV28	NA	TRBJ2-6	CASSSPGSGANVLTF	TGTGCCAGCAGTTCTCCAGGGTCTGGGGCCAACGTCCTGACTTTC
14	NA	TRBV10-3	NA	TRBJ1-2	CAIRGGAQGDGYTF	TGTGCCATCAGAGGAGGGGCGCAGGGTGATGGCTACACCTTC
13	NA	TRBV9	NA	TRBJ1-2	CASSFGQYYGYTF	TGTGCCAGCAGCTTCGGACAGTACTATGGCTACACCTTC
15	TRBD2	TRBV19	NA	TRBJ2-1	CASSHGLAHEGEQFF	TGTGCCAGTAGCCATGGACTAGCCCATGAGGGGGAGCAGTTCTTC
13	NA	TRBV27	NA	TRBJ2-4	CAILSLAKNIQYF	TGTGCCATTCTATCCCTAGCCAAAAACATTCAGTACTTC